Described below is a single T cell receptor (beta chain) sequence and its context. In the authors' workflow: Nucleated cell number was recorded as an estimate derived from reference gene primer amplification. Data came from immunoSEQ multiplex PCR; TCRdb stores just in-frame clones and leaves some out. D and trimming were read from the DNA, whereas the V and J calls and clone size are those reported in that table. The data show hundreds of thousands of clones, 70% to 90% seen once. Trimming pared 7 bases from V and 1 base from J, leaving 16 bases between. Per the germline V gene, CDR1 is SQVTM and CDR2 is ANQGSEA. This CDR3 is built from 15 residues. The sample is drawn from a study of blood T cell repertoires in COVID-19. The wider study: The United States, Italy and Spain provided the acute and convalescent COVID-19 samples.

Across under 25 US areas, participants ranged in age from about 18 to 89 years. This receptor was identified in a woman between 35 and 50 years old with acute COVID-19. Input material: PBMCs or T cells enriched from blood (not recorded which). V gene TRBV29-1 combines with J gene TRBJ2-2; weak D call: TRBD2 (6 bases). In nucleotides, the CDR3 is TGCAGCGGGGGAGAGGGACTGGAGAACACCGGGGAGCTGTTTTTT. This sequence encodes CSGGEGLENTGELFF.